These 20 T cell receptor beta chains were all obtained from the same sample, sequenced in a study of blood T cell repertoires in COVID-19. Produced via immunoSEQ multiplex PCR; TCRdb's table is partial and in-frame only. The sample includes 200,000 to 250,000 clones, 83% seen only once; the top ten take around 1.3%. Sequencing used peripheral blood. Receptor source: a woman aged 25 to 39 with COVID-19, enrolled during active disease.

In its sample, this clone was seen a few times. The J gene is TRBJ1-3, the V gene TRBV28; D unresolved. Trimming cost V 6 bases and J 11 bases, with 17 bases left between them. Germline lookup yields CDR1 MDHEN and CDR2 SYDVKM. This CDR3 is 13 amino acids long. The chain's CDR3 is CASSSPAGTAIYF. The CDR3 coding sequence is TGTGCCAGCAGCTCCCCGGCGGGTACAGCCATATATTTT.

This clone showed up just once. The rearrangement uses TRBV12-3 or TRBV12-4 and TRBJ2-1; 9 positions match TRBD1. The CDR3 loop spans 13 amino acids. V dropped 6 bases and J dropped 9; count of bases not matched to a gene: 6. The CDR3 sequence: CASRSGQGLEQFF. The CDR3 nucleotides are TGTGCCAGCAGGTCGGGACAGGGTCTTGAGCAGTTCTTC.

This clone was picked up a small number of times. The J gene is TRBJ2-3, the V gene TRBV7-9; the match to TRBD2 covers 11 bases. Germline V gene sequence: CDR1 SEHNR, CDR2 FQNEAQ (reference sequence). The CDR3 totals 17 residues. Trimming at V came to 0 bases and at J to 0 bases, leaving 2 bases not matched to a gene. DNA of the CDR3: TGTGCCAGCAGCTTAGCGACTAGCGGGGTTAGCACAGATACGCAGTATTTT. It yields the protein CASSLATSGVSTDTQYF. The full variable domain, rest sourced from reference TRBV7-9 and TRBJ2-3, is DTGVSQNPRHKITKRGQNVTFRCDPISEHNRLYWYRQTLGQGPEFLTYFQNEAQLEKSRLLSDRFSAERPKGSFSTLEIQRTEQGDSAMYLCASSLATSGVSTDTQYFGPGTRLTVL.

The gene calls are TRBV13 and TRBJ2-3; 8 bases agree with TRBD2. There are 16 residues in the CDR3. V gave up 1 base and J gave up 2 bases; unmatched junction bases: 5. In germline, CDR1 is PRHDT, CDR2 FYEKMQ (reference sequence). The CDR3 loop is CASSLEGGGLTDTQYF. CDR3 coding DNA: TGTGCCAGCAGCTTAGAGGGCGGGGGGCTCACAGATACGCAGTATTTT.

This clone came up many times. This chain uses TRBV5-6 with TRBJ1-1; D remains unclear. CDR1 and CDR2 from the germline V gene are SGHDT and YYEEEE. The CDR3 covers 17 residues. V dropped 6 bases and J dropped 1 base, with 22 bases sitting between them. In nucleotides, the CDR3 is TGTGCCAGCACCGCTTGGTCCGGGTTTGACGGGAACACTGAAGCTTTCTTT. It is translated as CASTAWSGFDGNTEAFF.

The chain couples TRBV19 to TRBJ1-6; D is ambiguous. The length of the CDR3 is 16 residues. V was pared by 4 bases and J by 0 bases, with 10 bases between. Germline CDR1 LNHDA, CDR2 SQIVND (reference sequence). The CDR3 here is CASSSVGSSYNSPLHF. CDR3 in DNA: TGTGCCAGTAGTAGCGTGGGGAGCTCCTATAATTCACCCCTCCACTTT. The whole variable domain, remainder taken from reference TRBV19 and TRBJ1-6, is DGGITQSPKYLFRKEGQNVTLSCEQNLNHDAMYWYRQDPGQGLRLIYYSQIVNDFQKGDIAEGYSVSREKKESFPLTVTSAQKNPTAFYLCASSSVGSSYNSPLHFGNGTRLTVT.

The chain recombines TRBV7-3 with TRBJ2-6; 8 nucleotides line up with TRBD2. The CDR3 is 14 residues long. V gave up 5 bases and J gave up 18 bases; unmatched junction bases: 15. Germline V gene data show CDR1 as SGHTA and CDR2 as FQGTGA. The CDR3 bases are TGTGCCAGCAGCCCCGGGGGGGAGGGCCTACCCCGGACTTTC. Its translation: CASSPGGEGLPRTF.

CDR3 nucleotides: TGTGCCAGTAGTATACGGGAACCGGGGAACACTGAAGCTTTCTTT. Translating it yields CASSIREPGNTEAFF. The V call is TRBV19, the J call TRBJ1-1; D gene uncertain. V dropped 2 bases and J dropped 1 base, with 11 bases sitting between them. The length of the CDR3 is 15 residues. The germline CDR1 and CDR2 sequences are LNHDA and SQIVND (reference sequence). Variable domain in full (rest from reference TRBV19 and TRBJ1-1): DGGITQSPKYLFRKEGQNVTLSCEQNLNHDAMYWYRQDPGQGLRLIYYSQIVNDFQKGDIAEGYSVSREKKESFPLTVTSAQKNPTAFYLCASSIREPGNTEAFFGQGTRLTVV.

The rearrangement links TRBV1 to TRBJ1-1; the table's D call, TRBD1, has no DNA check behind it. TRBV1 counts as a pseudogene. This CDR3 contains 18 residues. DNA of the CDR3: TGCACCAGCAGCCAGAACAGGGGGGACGGTGTATTGAACACTGAAGCTTTCTTT. Translating gives CTSSQNRGDGVLNTEAFF.

The chain's CDR3 is CASSRPTGDVNTEAFF. DNA of the CDR3: TGTGCCAGCAGCCGACCGACAGGGGACGTGAACACTGAAGCTTTCTTT. This sequence joins TRBV7-9 and TRBJ1-1; 8 nucleotides align to TRBD1. CDR3 length: 16 residues. Trimming at V came to 5 bases and at J to 0 bases, leaving 8 bases not matched to a gene. In germline, CDR1 is SEHNR, CDR2 FQNEAQ (reference sequence).

A word on this clone: The junction departs from germline at one end; a sequencing error may be responsible. The chain has TRBV9 and TRBJ1-2; 7 bases map to TRBD1. This CDR3 region has 17 residues. CDR1 is SGDLS, CDR2 YYNGEE, per germline. The CDR3 nucleotides read TGTGCCAGCACCGTAGGGCGGACAGGTAGAGTCTTCCCTGGCTACACCTTC. Protein: CASTVGRTGRVFPGYTF.

The V call is TRBV5-1, the J call TRBJ1-1, with TRBD1 matching 9 bases. The CDR3 has 15 amino acids. In germline, CDR1 is SGHRS, CDR2 YFSETQ. The ends lost 4 bases at V and 0 bases at J; junction bases unmatched: 4. Here the CDR3 DNA reads TGCGCCAGCAGCATAGGGACAGGGCTGAACACTGAAGCTTTCTTT. Amino acid sequence: CASSIGTGLNTEAFF. The full variable domain, rest sourced from reference TRBV5-1 and TRBJ1-1, is KAGVTQTPRYLIKTRGQQVTLSCSPISGHRSVSWYQQTPGQGLQFLFEYFSETQRNKGNFPGRFSGRQFSNSRSEMNVSTLELGDSALYLCASSIGTGLNTEAFFGQGTRLTVV.

The chain carries TRBV28 and TRBJ1-5; D not certain. V was shortened by 5 bases and J by 5 bases, with 10 bases between the two germline ends. CDR3 length equals 13 residues. Germline V gives CDR1 MDHEN, CDR2 SYDVKM. CDR3 coding DNA: TGTGCCAGCAGTGCCGCCCGGTATCAGCCCCAGCATTTT. Encoded protein: CASSAARYQPQHF.

The chain couples TRBV18 to TRBJ2-7; possibly TRBD2 for D (5 bases). The CDR3 totals 15 residues. In germline, CDR1 is KGHSH, CDR2 LQKENI. The ends were cut back, 3 bases at V and 0 bases at J, with 12 bases in the middle. Written as DNA, the CDR3 is TGTGCCAGCTCACCGGAATACGGGGTCTCCTACGAGCAGTACTTC. It specifies CASSPEYGVSYEQYF.

V usage is TRBV30 and J usage is TRBJ1-3; a weak D match, TRBD1 (6 bases). The CDR3 is made up of 15 amino acids. Germline CDR1 and CDR2: GTSNPN and SVGIG (reference sequence). Trimming removed 4 bases from V and 2 bases from J, with 15 bases in between. In DNA form, the CDR3 reads TGTGCCTGGAAAAACAAGGGGGGGGCTGGAAACACCATATATTTT. Translated: CAWKNKGGAGNTIYF.

The chain joins TRBV19 to TRBJ2-1, with 7 bases aligning to TRBD2. In germline, CDR1 is LNHDA, CDR2 SQIVND (reference sequence). J lost 11 bases, V lost 5 bases, and 6 bases had no gene match. CDR3 length equals 12 residues. The CDR3 reads CASSASGIKQFF. CDR3 coding DNA: TGTGCCAGTAGTGCGAGCGGGATTAAGCAGTTCTTC.

V usage is TRBV7-3 and J usage is TRBJ2-3, with D possibly matching TRBD2 (6 bases). CDR1 is SGHTA, CDR2 FQGTGA, per germline. CDR3 length equals 13 residues. Trimming stripped 3 bases from V and 4 bases from J, with 8 bases between. CDR3 sequence reads: CASSLTRADTQYF. The DNA of the CDR3 is TGTGCCAGCAGCTTGACTAGGGCAGATACGCAGTATTTT. Full variable domain (rest looked up from reference TRBV7-3 and TRBJ2-3): GAGVSQTPSNKVTEKGKYVELRCDPISGHTALYWYRQSLGQGPEFLIYFQGTGAADDSGLPNDRFFAVRPEGSVSTLKIQRTERGDSAVYLCASSLTRADTQYFGPGTRLTVL.

The V gene is TRBV7-9, the J gene TRBJ2-7; D is perhaps TRBD1 (5 bases). There are 13 residues in the CDR3. Germline-derived CDR1 and CDR2 are SEHNR and FQNEAQ (reference sequence). V shed 8 bases and J shed 3 bases, with 14 bases lying between them. In nucleotides, the CDR3 is TGTGCCAGCCTTAGGGCAGGGATCTACGAGCAGTACTTC. It is translated as CASLRAGIYEQYF.

This clone showed up just once. This sequence joins TRBV4-2 and TRBJ2-7; 10 bases line up with TRBD1. The CDR3 runs 16 residues. Germline V gene sequence: CDR1 LGHNA, CDR2 YNFKEQ. Trimming took 0 bases from V and 5 from J; bases not matched to a gene: 7. CDR3 amino acids: CASSQEWGQGNHEQYF. Written as DNA, the CDR3 is TGTGCCAGCAGCCAAGAGTGGGGACAGGGGAATCACGAGCAGTACTTC.

The chain links TRBV6-6 to TRBJ1-5; tentative D call: TRBD1 (6 bases). The V gene's germline CDR1 is MNHNY and CDR2 SVGAGI (reference sequence). The CDR3 runs to 15 residues. V lost 2 bases and J lost 4, with 12 bases in between. The CDR3 loop reads CASSYQSQGNQPQHF. The CDR3 DNA reads TGTGCCAGCAGTTACCAAAGTCAGGGGAATCAGCCCCAGCATTTT.